The next 9 T cell receptor beta chains were all read from a single sample in a study of glioma-infiltrating T cells. Amplification of TCR alpha and beta CDR3 regions from RNA used iRepertoire nested multiplex PCR. One entry per CDR3 protein, called by TCRdb with MiXCR from the multiplex PCR reads. The repertoire holds around 150,000 distinct CDR3 sequences, with around 42% as singletons. Material for sequencing was glioma tissue, nonneoplastic brain tissue, or PBMCs (not recorded which). The receptor set was obtained from a human donor with low-grade glioma or glioblastoma, undergoing nonglioma brain surgery, or in good health (not recorded which).

As to this clonotype: A much more abundant neighbour one base away suggests this may be a read error. The V call is TRBV20-1, the J call TRBJ1-1, with TRBD1 as a possible D gene (5 bases). The CDR3 spans 11 residues. The germline V gene has CDR1 DFQATT and CDR2 SNEGSKA (reference sequence). In DNA form, the CDR3 reads TGCAATGCTAAGAGGGGCACTGAAGCTTTCTTT. Translating gives CNAKRGTEAFF.

The V call is TRBV20-1, the J call TRBJ1-1; 9 nucleotides match TRBD1. The CDR3 is 13 amino acids. Losses at the gene ends were 7 bases for V and 5 bases for J; bases not matched to a gene: 8. CDR1 DFQATT and CDR2 SNEGSKA come from the germline V gene (reference sequence). This chain's CDR3 is CSVRTGVGTEAFF. CDR3 in DNA: TGCAGTGTTAGGACAGGGGTAGGGACTGAAGCTTTCTTT.

This clonotype has more than one count but fewer than ten. The genes are TRBV27 and TRBJ1-2; maybe TRBD1 (6 bases). CDR3 length: 14 amino acids. From germline, CDR1 is MNHEY and CDR2 SMNVEV (reference sequence). The ends were cut back, 5 bases at V and 0 bases at J, with 10 bases in the middle. The CDR3 DNA follows: TGTGCCAGCAGTCCGGACAGTACTAACTATGGCTACACCTTC. Protein: CASSPDSTNYGYTF.

This clonotype occurred many times. Germline is not matched at one junction end, which may reflect a read error. The V and J genes are TRBV4-2 and TRBJ1-1; D is undetermined. Germline V lookup: CDR1 LGHNA, CDR2 YNFKEQ. The CDR3 has 13 amino acids. For the CDR3, the DNA is TGTGCCAGCACCCAAACAGCGAACACTGAAGCTTTCTTT. Translation: CASTQTANTEAFF.

This clonotype was observed a handful of times. The chain combines TRBV6-2 or TRBV6-3 with TRBJ2-7; 14 bases match TRBD2. Germline CDR1 and CDR2: MNHEY and SVGEGT. V was clipped by 5 bases and J by 4 bases; unmatched bases: 22. CDR3 length equals 21 residues. The CDR3 sequence is CASSGRRDTPGLAGVSYEQYF. The CDR3 nucleotides read TGTGCCAGCAGTGGACGCCGAGATACCCCGGGACTAGCGGGAGTATCGTACGAGCAGTACTTC.

About this clonotype itself: Its ends do not fully match the called genes, so a read error is possible. This rearrangement joins TRBV20-1 to TRBJ2-3; 11 positions agree with TRBD2. CDR3 size: 15 residues. CDR1 DFQATT and CDR2 SNEGSKA come from the germline V gene (reference sequence). The CDR3 DNA reads as TGCAGTGCTAGAGATCTAGTACTAGCGGGAGATACGCCGTATTTT. It translates to CSARDLVLAGDTPYF.

This clonotype showed up just a few times. The CDR3 reads CASSETGTSGSYEQYF. CDR3 coding DNA: TGTGCCAGCAGTGAAACCGGGACTAGCGGTTCCTACGAGCAGTACTTC. The chain recombines TRBV6-1 with TRBJ2-7; 11 nucleotides align to TRBD2. CDR1 and CDR2 (germline): MNHNS, SASEGT. This CDR3 is 16 amino acids long. Trimming removed 2 bases from V and 1 base from J; junction bases left unmatched: 4.

The CDR3 bases are TGTGCCAGCAGTTCAGTGGGAGAGACCCAGTACTTC. This translates into CASSSVGETQYF. J is TRBJ2-5 and V is TRBV7-9, with no clear D. The CDR3 extends over 12 amino acids. V dropped 6 bases and J dropped 4 bases, with 9 bases sitting between them. Germline-derived CDR1 and CDR2 are SEHNR and FQNEAQ (reference sequence).

V gene TRBV6-1 combines with J gene TRBJ2-7, with D perhaps matching TRBD1 or TRBD2 (5 bases each). With 7 bases removed from V and 0 bases from J, the gap between germline ends came to 16 bases. The germline V gene has CDR1 MNHNS and CDR2 SASEGT. This CDR3 has 15 amino acids. CDR3 sequence: CASTPTGASSYEQYF. CDR3 sequence (DNA): TGTGCCAGCACTCCAACCGGGGCAAGCTCCTACGAGCAGTACTTC.